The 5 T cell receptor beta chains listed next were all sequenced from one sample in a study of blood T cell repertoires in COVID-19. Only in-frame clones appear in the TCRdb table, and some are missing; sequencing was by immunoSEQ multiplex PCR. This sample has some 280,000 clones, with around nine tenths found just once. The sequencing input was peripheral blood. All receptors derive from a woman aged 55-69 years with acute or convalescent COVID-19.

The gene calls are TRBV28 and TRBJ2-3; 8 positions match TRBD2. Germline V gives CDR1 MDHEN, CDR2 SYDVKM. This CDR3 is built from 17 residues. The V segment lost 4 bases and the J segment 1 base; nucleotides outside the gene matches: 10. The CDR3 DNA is TGTGCCAGCAGTTCGCCTGGGGGAGCGGGGGGCACAGATACGCAGTATTTT. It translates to CASSSPGGAGGTDTQYF.

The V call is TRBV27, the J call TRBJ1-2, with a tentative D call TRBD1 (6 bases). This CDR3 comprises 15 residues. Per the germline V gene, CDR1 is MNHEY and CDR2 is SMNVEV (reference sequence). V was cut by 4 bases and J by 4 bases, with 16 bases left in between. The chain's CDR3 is CASSSKRGWGYGYTF. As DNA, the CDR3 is TGTGCCAGCAGTTCCAAGAGGGGGTGGGGCTATGGCTACACCTTC.

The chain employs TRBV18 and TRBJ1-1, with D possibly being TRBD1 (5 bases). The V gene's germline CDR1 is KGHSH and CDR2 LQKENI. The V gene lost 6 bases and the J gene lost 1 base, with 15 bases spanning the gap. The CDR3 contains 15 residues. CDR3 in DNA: TGTGCCAGCTCTGGTTTCGGAGGGGAGAACACTGAAGCTTTCTTT. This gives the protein CASSGFGGENTEAFF.

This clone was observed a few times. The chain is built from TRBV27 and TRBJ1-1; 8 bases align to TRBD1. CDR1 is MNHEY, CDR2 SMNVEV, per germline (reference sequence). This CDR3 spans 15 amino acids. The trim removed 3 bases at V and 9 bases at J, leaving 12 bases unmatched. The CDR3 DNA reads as TGTGCCAGCAGTTTCTCCCCTGGGACAGGCGGAAAAGCTTTCTTT. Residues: CASSFSPGTGGKAFF.

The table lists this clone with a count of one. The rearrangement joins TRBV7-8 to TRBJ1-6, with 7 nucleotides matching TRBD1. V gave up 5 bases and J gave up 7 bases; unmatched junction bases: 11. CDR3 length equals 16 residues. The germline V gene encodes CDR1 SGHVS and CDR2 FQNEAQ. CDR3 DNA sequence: TGTGCCAGCAGCCTTGGTACCGGGACAGAAAATTCACCCCTCCACTTT. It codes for CASSLGTGTENSPLHF.